The TCR beta chain under discussion was sequenced for a study of PD-1 blockade in classical Hodgkin lymphoma. Sequencing used immunoSEQ multiplex PCR; TCRdb keeps in-frame clones, though not all of them. The sample has about 27,000 clones; 70% to 90% are singletons. Each of the patients experienced relapse following autologous stem cell transplantation, and their brentuximab vedotin exposure differed. Thawed PBMCs were the source of CD8+ T cells, obtained through magnetic negative selection. Germline CDR1 is MGHRA and CDR2 is YSYEKL. Trimming removed 0 bases at V and 4 bases at J, with 12 bases between. The CDR3 totals 15 residues.

The input for sequencing was CD8+ T cells from blood, taken at baseline. The sequence came from a human donor with classical Hodgkin lymphoma. V is TRBV4-1 and J is TRBJ1-2; no definite D call. In nucleotides, the CDR3 is TGCGCCAGCAGCCAAGAGGACCTAAGCAGCTATGGCTACACCTTC. The encoded protein is CASSQEDLSSYGYTF.